This is a list of T cell receptor beta chains from one sample in a study of prognosis after radiotherapy for stage I lung cancer. TCRdb reprocessed the multiplex PCR reads via MiXCR and lists one record per CDR3 protein. The table has about 12,000 distinct CDR3 sequences, nearly 55% seen once; the top ten hold 20% to 25%. The input for sequencing was PBMCs, taken before or after stereotactic body radiation therapy (not recorded which). These receptor sequences come from a donor aged 50 or older with non-small cell lung cancer. CDR3s leave out the opening cysteine and the closing phenylalanine or tryptophan. A clone size is listed for some rows: how often the clone was seen (once, few, many), or a class if it is expanded.

TRBV28 medium-sized ASSPPWGEQY
TRBV6-9 - ASSFEGLNGNTIY
TRBV20-1 - SARALGGFGNTIY
TRBV7-9 many ASSLGVSVEAF
TRBV6-2/TRBV6-3 - ASSEAQAGGDTGELF
TRBV7-9 - ASNSSQGTIHNEQF
TRBV5-1 - ASSLYGGGGEQY
TRBV15 many ATSRGGSSDYNEQF
TRBV12-3/TRBV12-4 - ASSLEGAYNEQY
TRBV11-3 - AISPSGTSGRYEQY
TRBV5-1 medium-sized ASSLVQGARHTEAF
TRBV29-1 many SVERDRGETQY
TRBV9 - ASSPDYSGELF
TRBV24-1 - ATTVYTTSVYEQY
TRBV20-1 - SARSYNEQF
TRBV4-1 - ASSQEPQARYGYT
TRBV11-2 - ASSLGSAASYEQY
TRBV7-2 - ASSLDSIALGIQY
TRBV7-8 - ASTRDSNGDQY
TRBV6-9 - ASSYSPRTVSTGELF
TRBV20-1 medium-sized SAPREAYNSPLH
TRBV7-9 - ASSALKCIGEQF
TRBV6-1 - ASQDGACNQPQH
TRBV19 - ATLSENTGELF
TRBV2 medium-sized ASRLYNEQF
TRBV30 medium-sized AWSRSGNEF
TRBV6-1 - ASSDRGSYNSPLH
TRBV2 medium-sized ASSVTSGSYNEQF